The 17 T cell receptor beta chains below all came from one sample that was sequenced in a study of vaccination and CD4 T cells after COVID-19. Treatment here: approximately nine-day PBMC culture with coronavirus spike peptide pools or control peptides (ViraFEST assay). No antigen has been assigned to these receptors. Cultured CD4+ T-cell DNA underwent Oncomine TCR Beta short-read sequencing. TCRdb reanalysed the PCR reads using MiXCR and keeps one entry per CDR3 protein. The repertoire holds 15,000 to 20,000 distinct CDR3 sequences, with 43% as singletons. The material was CD4+ T cells from blood, cultured in vitro, obtained before SARS-CoV-2 vaccination. The source of these receptors is a human donor who had recovered from COVID-19.

Only a few counts were recorded for this clonotype. The V gene is TRBV28, the J gene TRBJ2-3; 12 bases map to TRBD2. Germline values: CDR1 MDHEN, CDR2 SYDVKM. The CDR3 contains 19 residues. V dropped 7 bases and J dropped 0; count of bases not matched to a gene: 14. The CDR3 bases are TGTGCCAGCAATCCACCGGGACTAGCGGGTTTACCTAGCACAGATACGCAGTATTTT. Its protein is CASNPPGLAGLPSTDTQYF.

This clonotype was seen only a few times. The CDR3 sequence is CASSYISGTYEQYF. The CDR3 nucleotides read TGTGCCAGCAGCTATATTAGCGGTACATACGAGCAGTACTTC. The chain links TRBV11-3 to TRBJ2-7; D is perhaps TRBD2 (6 bases). CDR1 and CDR2 from the germline V gene are SGHNT and YENEEA. Trimming stripped 4 bases from V and 4 bases from J, with 14 bases between. The CDR3 has 14 amino acids. The full variable domain, with the rest looked up from reference TRBV11-3 and TRBJ2-7, is EAGVVQSPRYKIIEKKQPVAFWCNPISGHNTLYWYLQNLGQGPELLIRYENEEAVDDSQLPKDRFSAERLKGVDSTLKIQPAELGDSAVYLCASSYISGTYEQYFGPGTRLTVT.

As DNA, the CDR3 is TGTGCCAGCAGCCCCAGGGACCGATACAATGAGCAGTTCTTC. It encodes CASSPRDRYNEQFF. V gene TRBV5-4 combines with J gene TRBJ2-1; TRBD1 or TRBD2 may be the D gene (5 bases each). CDR3 length: 14 amino acids. CDR1 and CDR2 (germline): SGHNT, YYREEE (reference sequence). The germline V and J ends were trimmed by 4 bases and 4 bases, with 12 bases remaining between them.

The rearrangement links TRBV20-1 to TRBJ1-2; D is uncertain. This CDR3 spans 9 amino acids. CDR1 and CDR2 (germline): DFQATT, SNEGSKA (reference sequence). CDR3 nucleotide sequence: TGCATCACGGCGGAAGGCTACACCTTC. Encoded protein: CITAEGYTF.

This chain connects TRBV7-2 to TRBJ1-5; perhaps TRBD1 as D (5 bases). Germline V gives CDR1 SGHTA, CDR2 FQGNSA. Trimming pared 1 base from V and 7 bases from J, leaving 14 bases between. This CDR3 is built from 15 residues. CDR3 sequence (DNA): TGTGCCAGCAGCTTAGAATTGGGGGTCCGACAGCCCCAGCATTTT. Its protein product is CASSLELGVRQPQHF. The complete variable domain, with remaining parts taken from reference TRBV7-2 and TRBJ1-5, reads GAGVSQSPSNKVTEKGKDVELRCDPISGHTALYWYRQSLGQGLEFLIYFQGNSAPDKSGLPSDRFSAERTGGSVSTLTIQRTQQEDSAVYLCASSLELGVRQPQHFGDGTRLSIL.

The chain uses TRBV15 and TRBJ2-3; TRBD2 might be the D (6 bases). The CDR3 is made up of 14 amino acids. V lost 6 bases and J 2 bases, leaving 12 bases between the germline ends. The germline gives CDR1 LNHNV, CDR2 YYDKDF (reference sequence). The CDR3 here is CATRDAGNTDTQYF. CDR3 in DNA: TGTGCCACCAGGGATGCGGGGAACACAGATACGCAGTATTTT.

This rearrangement joins TRBV12-3 or TRBV12-4 to TRBJ2-5, with D perhaps matching TRBD1 (7 bases). V gave up 3 bases and J gave up 5 bases, with 22 bases separating them. The CDR3 spans 17 residues. The DNA for the CDR3 is TGTGCCAGCAGTTTGGGCGAAGGAGGGGGCTACGGGGAGACCCAGTACTTC. Residues: CASSLGEGGGYGETQYF.

In this sample, this clonotype turned up a few times. The CDR3 DNA reads as TGTGCCAGCAGCTTAGATCGCACCGGTCAGCCCCAGCATTTT. This gives the protein CASSLDRTGQPQHF. This sequence joins TRBV7-2 and TRBJ1-5; D is unresolved. Deletions cut 1 base from V and 6 bases from J, with 10 bases between. Per the germline V gene, CDR1 is SGHTA and CDR2 is FQGNSA. The CDR3 is 14 residues long.

There are a few counts of this clonotype. The chain has TRBV15 and TRBJ1-2, with D perhaps matching TRBD1 (5 bases). V was cut by 5 bases and J by 6 bases, with 13 bases left in between. This CDR3 comprises 13 residues. CDR1 and CDR2 from the germline V gene are LNHNV and YYDKDF (reference sequence). The CDR3 DNA sequence: TGTGCCACCAGCTTAGGGGTCCGCGATGGCTACACCTTC. Amino acids: CATSLGVRDGYTF.

V is TRBV2 and J is TRBJ1-6; maybe TRBD1 (5 bases). Germline V gene lookup returns CDR1 SNHLY and CDR2 FYNNEI. The V and J ends lost 4 bases and 8 bases respectively, with 9 bases between them. This CDR3 is 13 amino acids long. CDR3 residues: CASSVGGDSPLHF. The CDR3 nucleotides read TGTGCCAGCAGTGTAGGAGGGGATTCACCCCTCCACTTT.

This clonotype has a handful of counts. This chain joins TRBV6-1 and TRBJ1-2; no definite D call. Trimming shortened V by 2 bases and J by 2 bases, and 12 bases separated the two germline ends. CDR1 is MNHNS and CDR2 is SASEGT in the germline V gene. The CDR3 contains 15 residues. The CDR3 here is CASSEFFGANYGYTF. The CDR3 DNA reads TGTGCCAGCAGTGAATTCTTCGGTGCAAACTATGGCTACACCTTC.

This clonotype was detected only a few times. The gene calls are TRBV20-1 and TRBJ1-1; 9 bases line up with TRBD1. After removal of 5 bases from V and 1 base from J, the junction contained 5 bases not matched to a gene. This CDR3 comprises 14 residues. Looked up from germline, CDR1 is DFQATT and CDR2 is SNEGSKA (reference sequence). Here the CDR3 DNA reads TGCAGTGCTGCCTCGGACAGGGGGAACACTGAAGCTTTCTTT. Its protein is CSAASDRGNTEAFF.

CDR3 in amino acids: CASRADGNQPQHF. CDR3 coding DNA: TGTGCCAGCAGGGCCGACGGAAATCAGCCCCAGCATTTT. V is TRBV12-3 or TRBV12-4 and J is TRBJ1-5; D is unclear. V lost 6 bases to trimming and J lost 4 bases, with 10 bases between them. The CDR3 extends over 13 amino acids.

This clonotype has more than one count but fewer than ten. V and J are TRBV7-7 and TRBJ1-1; the D is unclear. Trimming stripped 3 bases from V and 2 bases from J, with 7 bases between. From germline, CDR1 is SSHAT and CDR2 FNYEAQ (reference sequence). The CDR3 extends over 13 amino acids. CDR3 in DNA: TGTGCCAGCAGCTTCAACACAAACACTGAAGCTTTCTTT. It specifies CASSFNTNTEAFF. Together with reference TRBV7-7 and TRBJ1-1, the CDR3 gives the full variable domain: GAGVSQSPRYKVTKRGQDVTLRCDPISSHATLYWYQQALGQGPEFLTYFNYEAQPDKSGLPSDRFSAERPEGSISTLTIQRTEQRDSAMYRCASSFNTNTEAFFGQGTRLTVV.

This chain uses TRBV20-1 with TRBJ2-3; TRBD2 matches 10 bases. The CDR3 length is 16 residues. Trimming removed 6 bases from V and 2 bases from J; junction bases left unmatched: 11. Germline loops: CDR1 DFQATT, CDR2 SNEGSKA (reference sequence). The CDR3 DNA follows: TGCAGTGCCGCCACTCCTAGCGGGGGCGCCACAGATACGCAGTATTTT. Residues: CSAATPSGGATDTQYF.

This clonotype was counted only a few times. This sequence joins TRBV20-1 and TRBJ2-7; 7 nucleotides align to TRBD1. The CDR3 is made up of 14 amino acids. Trimming at V came to 3 bases and at J to 5 bases, leaving 10 bases not matched to a gene. CDR1 is DFQATT, CDR2 SNEGSKA, per germline (reference sequence). CDR3 amino acids: CSASSPTDRDEQYF. For the CDR3, the DNA is TGCAGTGCTAGTAGCCCGACTGACAGGGACGAGCAGTACTTC.

A remark on this clonotype: Here the CDR3 omits its conserved ending phenylalanine or tryptophan, so a read error is the likely source. The V call is TRBV20-1, the J call TRBJ1-2; D is possibly TRBD1 (5 bases). The CDR3 has 14 amino acids. Trimming took 1 base from V and 0 from J, leaving 9 bases between them. CDR1 and CDR2 (germline): DFQATT, SNEGSKA (reference sequence). In nucleotides, the CDR3 is TGCAGTGCTAGAGGGACATCCTCTAACTATGGCTACACCCTC. Its protein product is CSARGTSSNYGYTL.